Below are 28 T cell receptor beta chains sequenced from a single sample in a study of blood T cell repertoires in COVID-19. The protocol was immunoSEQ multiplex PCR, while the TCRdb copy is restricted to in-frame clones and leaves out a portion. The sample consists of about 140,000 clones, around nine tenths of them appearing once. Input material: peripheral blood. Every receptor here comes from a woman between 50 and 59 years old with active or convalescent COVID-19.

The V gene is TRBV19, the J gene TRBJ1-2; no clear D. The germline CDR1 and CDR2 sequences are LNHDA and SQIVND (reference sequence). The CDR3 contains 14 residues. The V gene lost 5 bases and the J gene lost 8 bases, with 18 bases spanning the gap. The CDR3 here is CASSPPWSEEGYTF. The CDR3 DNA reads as TGTGCCAGTAGTCCCCCATGGAGTGAGGAAGGCTACACCTTC.

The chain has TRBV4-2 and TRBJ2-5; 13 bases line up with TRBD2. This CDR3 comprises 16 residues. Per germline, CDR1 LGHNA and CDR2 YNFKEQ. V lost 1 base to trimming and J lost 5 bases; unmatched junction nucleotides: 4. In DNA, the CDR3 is TGTGCCAGCAGCCAAGGGACTAGCGGGAGTTTGGAGACCCAGTACTTC. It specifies CASSQGTSGSLETQYF.

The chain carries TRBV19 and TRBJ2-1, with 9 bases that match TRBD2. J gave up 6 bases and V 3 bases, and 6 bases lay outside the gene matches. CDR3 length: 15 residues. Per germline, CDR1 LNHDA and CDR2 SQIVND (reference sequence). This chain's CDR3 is CASSILAGWTNEQFF. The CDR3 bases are TGTGCCAGTAGTATTCTAGCGGGGTGGACCAATGAGCAGTTCTTC.

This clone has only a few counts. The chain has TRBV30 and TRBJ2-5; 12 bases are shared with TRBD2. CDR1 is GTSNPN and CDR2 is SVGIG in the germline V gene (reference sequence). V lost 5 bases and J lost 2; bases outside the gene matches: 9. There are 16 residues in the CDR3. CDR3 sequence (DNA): TGTGCCTGGCTACCCGGGACTAGCGGGCCGCAAGAGACCCAGTACTTC. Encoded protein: CAWLPGTSGPQETQYF.

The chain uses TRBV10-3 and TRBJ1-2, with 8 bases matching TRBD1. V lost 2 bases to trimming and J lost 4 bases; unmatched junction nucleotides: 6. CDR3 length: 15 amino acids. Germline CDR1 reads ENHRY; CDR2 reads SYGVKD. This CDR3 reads CAISERTGSPYGYTF. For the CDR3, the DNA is TGTGCCATCAGTGAGAGGACAGGGTCCCCCTATGGCTACACCTTC.

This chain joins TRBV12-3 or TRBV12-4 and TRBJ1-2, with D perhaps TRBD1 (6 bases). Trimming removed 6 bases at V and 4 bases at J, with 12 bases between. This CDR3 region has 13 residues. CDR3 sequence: CASRRGQRYGYTF. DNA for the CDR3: TGTGCCAGCAGAAGAGGACAGCGCTATGGCTACACCTTC.

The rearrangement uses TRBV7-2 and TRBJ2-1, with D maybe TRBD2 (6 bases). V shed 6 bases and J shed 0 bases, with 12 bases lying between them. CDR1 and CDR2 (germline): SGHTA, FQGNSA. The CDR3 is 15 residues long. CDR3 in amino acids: CASRPRDFSYNEQFF. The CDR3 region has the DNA TGTGCCAGCAGACCCCGGGACTTCTCCTACAATGAGCAGTTCTTC.

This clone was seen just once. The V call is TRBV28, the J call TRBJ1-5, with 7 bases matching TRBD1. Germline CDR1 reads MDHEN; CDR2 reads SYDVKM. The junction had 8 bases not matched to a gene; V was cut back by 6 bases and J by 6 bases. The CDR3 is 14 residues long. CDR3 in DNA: TGTGCCAGCAGCTTGACAGGGAACGGTCAGCCCCAGCATTTT. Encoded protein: CASSLTGNGQPQHF.

The CDR3 loop is CASSSPGYPEAFF. In DNA form, the CDR3 reads TGTGCCAGCAGTTCACCAGGGTATCCTGAAGCTTTCTTT. The chain uses TRBV6-5 and TRBJ1-1; D perhaps matches TRBD1 (5 bases). This CDR3 has 13 residues. Per germline, CDR1 MNHEY and CDR2 SVGAGI. Trimming stripped 4 bases from V and 6 bases from J, with 12 bases between.

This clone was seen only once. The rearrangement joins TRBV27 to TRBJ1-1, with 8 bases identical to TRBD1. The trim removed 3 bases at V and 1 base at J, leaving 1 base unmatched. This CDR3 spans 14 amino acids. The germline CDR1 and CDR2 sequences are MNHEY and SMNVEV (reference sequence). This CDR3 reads CASSFDRGNTEAFF. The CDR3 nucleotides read TGTGCCAGCAGTTTCGACAGGGGGAACACTGAAGCTTTCTTT.

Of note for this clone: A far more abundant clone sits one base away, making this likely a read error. The CDR3 loop is CSGGGGNTEAFF. The CDR3 nucleotides read TGCAGCGGTGGGGGGGGGAACACTGAAGCTTTCTTT. The chain uses TRBV29-1 and TRBJ1-1; weak D call: TRBD1 (5 bases). CDR3 length equals 12 residues. Deletions cut 7 bases from V and 1 base from J, with 10 bases between. The germline gives CDR1 SQVTM, CDR2 ANQGSEA.

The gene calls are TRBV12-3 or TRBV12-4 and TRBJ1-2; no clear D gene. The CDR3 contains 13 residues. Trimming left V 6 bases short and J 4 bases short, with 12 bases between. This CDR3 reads CASSLQPRYGYTF. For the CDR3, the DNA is TGTGCCAGCAGCCTACAGCCCCGCTATGGCTACACCTTC.

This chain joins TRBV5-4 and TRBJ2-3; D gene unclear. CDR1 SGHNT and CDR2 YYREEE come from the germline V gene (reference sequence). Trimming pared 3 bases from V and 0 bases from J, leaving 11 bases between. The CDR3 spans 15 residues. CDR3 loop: CASSYHSTSTDTQYF. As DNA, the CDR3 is TGTGCCAGCAGCTACCACAGTACTAGCACAGATACGCAGTATTTT. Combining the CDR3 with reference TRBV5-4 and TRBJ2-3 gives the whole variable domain ETGVTQSPTHLIKTRGQQVTLRCSSQSGHNTVSWYQQALGQGPQFIFQYYREEENGRGNFPPRFSGLQFPNYSSELNVNALELDDSALYLCASSYHSTSTDTQYFGPGTRLTVL.

In DNA, the CDR3 is TGCAGCGTCCTACAGGGGGCGCCTGGCGGCTACACCTTC. It translates to CSVLQGAPGGYTF. The chain has TRBV29-1 and TRBJ1-2, with 9 bases aligning to TRBD1. Trimming cost V 6 bases and J 8 bases; bases outside gene matches: 10. Germline V gives CDR1 SQVTM, CDR2 ANQGSEA. The CDR3 totals 13 residues.

CDR3: CASSHSGRGNGELFF. In DNA form, the CDR3 reads TGTGCCAGCAGCCATAGCGGGAGAGGCAACGGGGAGCTGTTTTTT. The chain carries TRBV7-3 and TRBJ2-2; TRBD2 matches at 9 bases. J lost 7 bases, V lost 5 bases, and 8 bases had no gene match. The CDR3 runs 15 residues. In germline, CDR1 is SGHTA, CDR2 FQGTGA.

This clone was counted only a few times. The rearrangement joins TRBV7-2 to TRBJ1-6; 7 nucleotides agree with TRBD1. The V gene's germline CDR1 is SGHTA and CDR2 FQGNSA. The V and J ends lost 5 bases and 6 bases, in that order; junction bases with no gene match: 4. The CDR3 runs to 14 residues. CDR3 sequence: CASSGQASNSPLHF. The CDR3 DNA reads TGTGCCAGCAGCGGACAGGCCAGTAATTCACCCCTCCACTTT.

The DNA of the CDR3 is TGTGCCAGCAGCTTAGGACAGGGGGTGTCGTACGAGCAGTACTTC. This translates into CASSLGQGVSYEQYF. The chain carries TRBV7-2 and TRBJ2-7, with TRBD1 identical over 9 bases. Germline values: CDR1 SGHTA, CDR2 FQGNSA. The CDR3 has 15 amino acids. V dropped 1 base and J dropped 4; count of bases not matched to a gene: 5.

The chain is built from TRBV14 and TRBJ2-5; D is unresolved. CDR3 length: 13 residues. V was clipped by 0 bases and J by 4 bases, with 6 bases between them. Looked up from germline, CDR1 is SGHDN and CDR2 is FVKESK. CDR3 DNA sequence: TGTGCCAGCAGCCAAGAAAATCTAGAGACCCAGTACTTC. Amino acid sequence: CASSQENLETQYF.

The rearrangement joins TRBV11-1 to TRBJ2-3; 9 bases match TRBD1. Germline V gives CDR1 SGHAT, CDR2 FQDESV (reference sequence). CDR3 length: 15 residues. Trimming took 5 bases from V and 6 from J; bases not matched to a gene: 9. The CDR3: CASSPTGDREDTQYF. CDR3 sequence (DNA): TGTGCCAGCAGCCCGACTGGGGACAGGGAGGATACGCAGTATTTT.

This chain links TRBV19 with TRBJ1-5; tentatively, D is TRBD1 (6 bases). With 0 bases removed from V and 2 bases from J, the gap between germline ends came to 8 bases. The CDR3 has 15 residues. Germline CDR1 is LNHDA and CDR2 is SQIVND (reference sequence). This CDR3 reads CASSIEAGGNQPQHF. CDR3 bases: TGTGCCAGTAGTATAGAGGCAGGGGGCAATCAGCCCCAGCATTTT.

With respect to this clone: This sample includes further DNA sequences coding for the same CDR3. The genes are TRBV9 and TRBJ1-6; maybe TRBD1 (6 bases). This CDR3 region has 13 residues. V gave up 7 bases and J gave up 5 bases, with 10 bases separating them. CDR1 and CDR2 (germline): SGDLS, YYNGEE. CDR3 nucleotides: TGTGCCAGCGGCGACAGGAATAATTCACCCCTCCACTTT. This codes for CASGDRNNSPLHF. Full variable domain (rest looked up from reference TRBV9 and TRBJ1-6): DSGVTQTPKHLITATGQRVTLRCSPRSGDLSVYWYQQSLDQGLQFLIQYYNGEERAKGNILERFSAQQFPDLHSELNLSSLELGDSALYFCASGDRNNSPLHFGNGTRLTVT.

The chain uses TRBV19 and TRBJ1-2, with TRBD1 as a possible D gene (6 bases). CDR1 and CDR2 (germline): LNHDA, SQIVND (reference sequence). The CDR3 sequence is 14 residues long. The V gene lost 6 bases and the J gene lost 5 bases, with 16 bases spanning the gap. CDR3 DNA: TGTGCCAGTAGGAGACCGGACAGCCAGTATGGCTACACCTTC. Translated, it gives CASRRPDSQYGYTF.

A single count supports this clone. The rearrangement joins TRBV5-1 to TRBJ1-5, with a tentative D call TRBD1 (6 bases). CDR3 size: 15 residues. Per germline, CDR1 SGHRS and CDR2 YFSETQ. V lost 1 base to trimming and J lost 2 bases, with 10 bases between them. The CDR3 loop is CASSLTGMGNQPQHF. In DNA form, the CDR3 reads TGCGCCAGCAGCTTGACAGGGATGGGCAATCAGCCCCAGCATTTT.

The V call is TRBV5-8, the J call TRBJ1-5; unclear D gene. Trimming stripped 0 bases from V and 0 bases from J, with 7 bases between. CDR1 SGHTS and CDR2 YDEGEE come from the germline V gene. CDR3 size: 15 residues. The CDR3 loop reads CASSLGSYSNQPQHF. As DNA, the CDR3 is TGTGCCAGCAGCTTGGGCAGTTATAGCAATCAGCCCCAGCATTTT.

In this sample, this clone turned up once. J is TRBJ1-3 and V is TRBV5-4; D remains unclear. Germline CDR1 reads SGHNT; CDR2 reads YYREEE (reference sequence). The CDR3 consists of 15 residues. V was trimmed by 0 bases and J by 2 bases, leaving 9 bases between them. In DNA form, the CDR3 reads TGTGCCAGCAGCTTGGTTCCCGGGGCTGGAAACACCATATATTTT. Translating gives CASSLVPGAGNTIYF.

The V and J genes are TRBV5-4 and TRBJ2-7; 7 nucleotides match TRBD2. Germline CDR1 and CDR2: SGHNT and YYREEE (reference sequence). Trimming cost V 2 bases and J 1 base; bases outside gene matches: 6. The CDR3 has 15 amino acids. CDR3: CASSFGTSESYEQYF. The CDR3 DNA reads TGTGCCAGCAGCTTTGGTACTAGCGAGTCCTACGAGCAGTACTTC. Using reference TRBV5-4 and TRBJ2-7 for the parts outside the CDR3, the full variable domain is ETGVTQSPTHLIKTRGQQVTLRCSSQSGHNTVSWYQQALGQGPQFIFQYYREEENGRGNFPPRFSGLQFPNYSSELNVNALELDDSALYLCASSFGTSESYEQYFGPGTRLTVT.

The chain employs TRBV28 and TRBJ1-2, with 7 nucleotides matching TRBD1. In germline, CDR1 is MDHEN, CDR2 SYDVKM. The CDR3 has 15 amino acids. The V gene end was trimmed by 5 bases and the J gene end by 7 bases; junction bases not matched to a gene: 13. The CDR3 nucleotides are TGTGCCAGCAGTACACAGGGGTCTCAAGTGGGTGGCTACACCTTC. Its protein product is CASSTQGSQVGGYTF.

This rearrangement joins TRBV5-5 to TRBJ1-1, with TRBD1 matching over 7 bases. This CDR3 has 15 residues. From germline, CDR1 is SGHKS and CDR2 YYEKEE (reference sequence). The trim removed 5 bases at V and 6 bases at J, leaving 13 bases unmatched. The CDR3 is CASRLTGSGSSEAFF. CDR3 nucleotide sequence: TGTGCCAGCAGATTGACAGGGTCGGGCAGCTCTGAAGCTTTCTTT. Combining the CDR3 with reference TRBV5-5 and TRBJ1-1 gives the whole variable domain DAGVTQSPTHLIKTRGQQVTLRCSPISGHKSVSWYQQVLGQGPQFIFQYYEKEERGRGNFPDRFSARQFPNYSSELNVNALLLGDSALYLCASRLTGSGSSEAFFGQGTRLTVV.